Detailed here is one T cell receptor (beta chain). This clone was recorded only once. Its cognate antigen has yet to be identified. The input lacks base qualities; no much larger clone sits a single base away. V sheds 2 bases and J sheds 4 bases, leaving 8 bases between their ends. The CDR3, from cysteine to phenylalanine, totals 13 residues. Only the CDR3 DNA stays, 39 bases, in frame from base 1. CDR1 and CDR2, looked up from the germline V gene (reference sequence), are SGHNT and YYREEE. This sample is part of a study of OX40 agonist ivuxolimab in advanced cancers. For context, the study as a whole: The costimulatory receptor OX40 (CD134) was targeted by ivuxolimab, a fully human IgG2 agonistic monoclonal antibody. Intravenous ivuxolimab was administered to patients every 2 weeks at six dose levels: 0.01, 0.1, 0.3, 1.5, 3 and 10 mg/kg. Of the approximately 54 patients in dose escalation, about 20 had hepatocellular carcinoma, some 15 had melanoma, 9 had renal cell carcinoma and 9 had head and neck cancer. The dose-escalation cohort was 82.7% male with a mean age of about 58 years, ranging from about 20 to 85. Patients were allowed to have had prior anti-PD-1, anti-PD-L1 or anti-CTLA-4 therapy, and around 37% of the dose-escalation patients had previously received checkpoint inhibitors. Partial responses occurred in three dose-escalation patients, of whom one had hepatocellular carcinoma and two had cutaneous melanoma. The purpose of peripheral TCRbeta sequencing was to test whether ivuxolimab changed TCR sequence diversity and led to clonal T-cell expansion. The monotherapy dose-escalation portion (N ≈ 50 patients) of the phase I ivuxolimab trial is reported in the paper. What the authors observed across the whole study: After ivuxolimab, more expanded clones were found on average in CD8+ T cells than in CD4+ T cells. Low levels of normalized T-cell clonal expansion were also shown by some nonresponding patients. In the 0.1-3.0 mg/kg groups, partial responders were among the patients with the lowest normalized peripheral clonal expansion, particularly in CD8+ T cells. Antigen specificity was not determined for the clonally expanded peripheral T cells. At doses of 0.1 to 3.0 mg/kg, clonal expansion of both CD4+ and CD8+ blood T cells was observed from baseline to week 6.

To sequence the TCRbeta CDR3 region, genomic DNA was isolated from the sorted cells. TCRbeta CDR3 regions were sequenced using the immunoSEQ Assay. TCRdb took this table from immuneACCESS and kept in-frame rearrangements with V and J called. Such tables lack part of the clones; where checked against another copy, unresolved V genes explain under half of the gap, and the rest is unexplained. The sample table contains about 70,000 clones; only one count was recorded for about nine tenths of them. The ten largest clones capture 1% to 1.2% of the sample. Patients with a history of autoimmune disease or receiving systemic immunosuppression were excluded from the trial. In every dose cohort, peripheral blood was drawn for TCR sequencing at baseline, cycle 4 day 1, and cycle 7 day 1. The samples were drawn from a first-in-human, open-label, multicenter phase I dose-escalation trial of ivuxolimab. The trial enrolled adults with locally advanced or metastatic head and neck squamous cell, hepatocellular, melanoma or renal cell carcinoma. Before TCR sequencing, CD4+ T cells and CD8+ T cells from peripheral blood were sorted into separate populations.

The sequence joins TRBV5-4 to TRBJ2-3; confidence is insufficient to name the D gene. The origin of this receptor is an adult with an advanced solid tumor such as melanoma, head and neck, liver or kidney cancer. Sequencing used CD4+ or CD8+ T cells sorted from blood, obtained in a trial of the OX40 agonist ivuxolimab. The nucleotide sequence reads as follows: TGTGCCAGCAGCTTTCCCGCTTCAGATACGCAGTATTTT. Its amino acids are CASSFPASDTQYF.